This section outlines one TCR beta chain sequence together with its context. CDR3 size: 12 residues. J was trimmed by 5 bases and V by 8 bases; bases with no gene match: 5. Germline-derived CDR1 and CDR2 are MDHEN and SYDVKM. The sequenced material, unsorted PBMC DNA, was run on ten immunoSEQ deep assay plates. Profiling relied on immunoSEQ multiplex PCR, and the TCRdb table lists in-frame clones only, not all of them. The sample records hundreds of thousands of clones, roughly three quarters being singletons. Within Nashville, Tennessee resided all donors, each a Caucasian adult. The record originates from a study of shared clonotypes between healthy human individuals. In the study overall: Researchers drew samples from two women and a few men aged 18 to 49.

The chain links TRBV28 to TRBJ2-7; TRBD1 matches 8 bases. What was sequenced was PBMCs. The TCR comes from a woman aged 35 to 49 in good health. Some clones in this sample may be carry-over from other donors' samples. The CDR3 loop reads CASEGTGDEQYF. The CDR3 nucleotides read TGTGCCAGCGAAGGGACAGGCGACGAGCAGTACTTC.